The TCR beta chain under discussion was sequenced for a study of blood T cell repertoires in COVID-19. The repertoire was sequenced with immunoSEQ multiplex PCR; TCRdb's copy has only in-frame clones and lacks some. The sample holds about 190,000 clones, around 90% seen once. This CDR3 has 14 amino acids. V shed 5 bases, J shed 14 bases, and the junction held 10 bases outside the gene matches. Germline V CDR1 and CDR2: SGHTA, FQGTGA. V usage is TRBV7-3 and J usage is TRBJ1-6; 9 positions agree with TRBD1. The clonotype was recovered from a man between 50 and 59 years old with acute or convalescent COVID-19. Input material: peripheral blood. CDR3 DNA sequence: TGTGCCAGCAGCCGAGGGACAGGGAGTTGGACCCTCCACTTT. Its protein product is CASSRGTGSWTLHF.